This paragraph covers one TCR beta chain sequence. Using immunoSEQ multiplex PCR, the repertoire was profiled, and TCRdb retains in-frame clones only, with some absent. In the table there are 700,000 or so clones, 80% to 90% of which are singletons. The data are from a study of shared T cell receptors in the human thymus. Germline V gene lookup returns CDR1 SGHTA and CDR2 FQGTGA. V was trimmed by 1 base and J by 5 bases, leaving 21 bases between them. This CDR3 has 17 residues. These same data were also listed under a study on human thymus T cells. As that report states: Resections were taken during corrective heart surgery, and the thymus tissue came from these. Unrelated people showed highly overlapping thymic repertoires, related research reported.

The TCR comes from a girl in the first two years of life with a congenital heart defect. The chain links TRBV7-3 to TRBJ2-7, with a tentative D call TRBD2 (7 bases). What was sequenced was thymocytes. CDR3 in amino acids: CASSLKGGAQEIDEQYF. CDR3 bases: TGTGCCAGCAGCTTAAAGGGGGGGGCGCAGGAGATAGACGAGCAGTACTTC.